This TCR beta chain appears in the sequencing data of a study of blood T cell repertoires in COVID-19. Study context: Spain, Italy and the United States supplied samples that represented acute and convalescent COVID-19. Sample material is recorded as cDNA or gDNA derived from T cells, B-cell-depleted T cells, or PBMCs.

Authors' methods: Researchers report that nucleated cell counts were estimated from reference gene primer amplification. Sequencing used immunoSEQ multiplex PCR; TCRdb keeps in-frame clones, though not all of them. V, J and clone size derive from that table, while D and trimming were established from the DNA sequence. Of tens of thousands of clones in the sample, 80% to 90% were seen once. V was clipped by 5 bases and J by 4 bases; unmatched bases: 8. CDR3 length: 14 residues. CDR1 and CDR2 from the germline V gene are LNHNV and YYDKDF (reference sequence). A single count supports this clone. This chain links TRBV15 with TRBJ2-7; 7 nucleotides align to TRBD1. Sequencing was carried out using peripheral blood. The sequence was collected from a woman aged 40 to 49 with acute or convalescent COVID-19. DNA of the CDR3: TGTGCCACCAGCGGACAGGAAAAAGGGTACGAGCAGTACTTC. Translating it yields CATSGQEKGYEQYF.